Given below is one TCR beta chain in context. The sample belongs to a study of blood T cell repertoires in COVID-19. Background on the study: T cells, B-cell-depleted T cells, or PBMCs supplied cDNA or gDNA.

The protocol was immunoSEQ multiplex PCR, while the TCRdb copy is restricted to in-frame clones and leaves out a portion. This sample has 140,000 to 150,000 clones; more than 75% occur once, and the top ten carry under 7.5%. Sequencing used peripheral blood. The clonotype comes from an elderly man with acute or convalescent COVID-19.

For the CDR3, the DNA is TGTGCCAGCAGCGTAGATAGCGGGATGAGCTCCTACAATGAGCAGTTCTTC. Its translation: CASSVDSGMSSYNEQFF. This chain connects TRBV9 to TRBJ2-1; the match to TRBD2 covers 8 bases. The CDR3 is 17 residues long. Germline loops: CDR1 SGDLS, CDR2 YYNGEE. Trimming removed 0 bases from V and 0 bases from J; junction bases left unmatched: 5.